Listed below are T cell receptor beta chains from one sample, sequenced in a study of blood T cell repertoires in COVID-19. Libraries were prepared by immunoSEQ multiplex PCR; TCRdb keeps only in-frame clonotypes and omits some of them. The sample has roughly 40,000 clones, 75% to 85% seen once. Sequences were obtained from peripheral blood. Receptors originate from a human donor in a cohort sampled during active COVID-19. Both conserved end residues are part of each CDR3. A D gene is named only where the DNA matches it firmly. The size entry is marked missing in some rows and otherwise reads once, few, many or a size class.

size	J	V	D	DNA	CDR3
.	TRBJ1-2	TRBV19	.	TGTGCCAGTACCCTCGAGGGTGGCTACACCTTC	CASTLEGGYTF
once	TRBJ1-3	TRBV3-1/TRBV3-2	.	TGTGCCAGCAGCCCGGGCGGGGGACTCGCTGGAAACACCATATATTTT	CASSPGGGLAGNTIYF
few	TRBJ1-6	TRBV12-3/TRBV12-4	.	TGTGCCAGCAGTCCAAGGGGAAATTCACCCCTCCACTTT	CASSPRGNSPLHF
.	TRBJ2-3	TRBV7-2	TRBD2	TGTGCCAGCAGCTTAACCCTGGGGGGGGGCACAGATACGCAGTATTTT	CASSLTLGGGTDTQYF
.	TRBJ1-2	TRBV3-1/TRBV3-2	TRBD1	TGTGCCAGCAGCCAGGGACAGGGCCAGAACTATGGCTACACCTTC	CASSQGQGQNYGYTF
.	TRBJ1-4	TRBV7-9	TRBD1	TGTGCCAGCAGCACAGGGGGCGCCTGGGAAAAACTGTTTTTT	CASSTGGAWEKLFF
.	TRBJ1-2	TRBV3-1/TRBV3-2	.	TGTGCCAGCAGCCCCCGGCAGGGGTCCTATGGCTACACCTTC	CASSPRQGSYGYTF
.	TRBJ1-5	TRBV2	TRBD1	TGTGCCAGCACGACAGGGGGCAGCAATCAGCCCCAGCATTTT	CASTTGGSNQPQHF
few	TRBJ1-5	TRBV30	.	TGTGCCTGGTGCTATGATGGACAAATTCAGCCCCAGCATTTT	CAWCYDGQIQPQHF
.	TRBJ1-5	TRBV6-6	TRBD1	TGTGCCAGCAGTCGCGGACAGGGGGGGTATAGCAATCAGCCCCAGCATTTT	CASSRGQGGYSNQPQHF
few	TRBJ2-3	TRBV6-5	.	TGTGCCAGCAGCCGGGACAACGCAGATACGCAGTATTTT	CASSRDNADTQYF
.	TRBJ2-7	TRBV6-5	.	TGTGCCAGCAGGAGAGATTCCTTCTACGAGCAGTACTTC	CASRRDSFYEQYF
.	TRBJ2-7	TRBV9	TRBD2	TGTGCCAGCAGCGTAACTAGCGACTACGAGCAGTACTTC	CASSVTSDYEQYF
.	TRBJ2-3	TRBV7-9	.	TGTGCCAGCAGCTTAGATTCGGGGGTTCAGCCAGATACGCAGTATTTT	CASSLDSGVQPDTQYF
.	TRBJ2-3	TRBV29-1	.	TGCAGCGTCACCGAGGGCTCAGATACGCAGTATTTT	CSVTEGSDTQYF
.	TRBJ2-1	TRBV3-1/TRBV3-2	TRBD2	TGTGCCAGCAGCCTGACCCCCTCTAGCGGCACCTACAATGAGCAGTTCTTC	CASSLTPSSGTYNEQFF
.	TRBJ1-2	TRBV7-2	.	TGTGCCAGCAGCTCACGAGGGAAGTTTAACTATGGCTACACCTTC	CASSSRGKFNYGYTF
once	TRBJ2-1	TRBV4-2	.	TGTGCCAGCAGCCAAGCCACTCAGGGGTTGCAGTTCTTC	CASSQATQGLQFF
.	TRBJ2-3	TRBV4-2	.	TGTGCCAGCAGCCAAGCTGGGTTCAGCGGTCCTAGCACAGATACGCAGTATTTT	CASSQAGFSGPSTDTQYF
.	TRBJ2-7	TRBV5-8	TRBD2	TGTGCCAGCAGCTTGGATGGACTAGCGGGAGGGGCCAACGAGCAGTACTTC	CASSLDGLAGGANEQYF
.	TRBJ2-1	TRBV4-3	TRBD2	TGCGCCAGCAGCCCGTTAGCGGGAGGGCCGGATGAGCAGTTCTTC	CASSPLAGGPDEQFF
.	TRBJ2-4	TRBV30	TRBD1	TGTGCCTGGAGGACCGGGACAGGGAAAAACATTCAGTACTTC	CAWRTGTGKNIQYF
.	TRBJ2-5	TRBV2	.	TGTGCCAGCAGTGAAGCGCCAGAGGGATTTCCTCTACCGGGGGAGACCCAGTACTTC	CASSEAPEGFPLPGETQYF
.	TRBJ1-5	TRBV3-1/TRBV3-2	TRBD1	TGTGCCAGCAGCCAAGAGGGACAGAGACAGCCCCAGCATTTT	CASSQEGQRQPQHF
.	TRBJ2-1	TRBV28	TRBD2	TGTGCCAGCAGTTTAGGGGGGGGAGGCAATGGTGAGCAGTTCTTC	CASSLGGGGNGEQFF
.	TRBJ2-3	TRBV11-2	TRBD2	TGTGCCAGCAGGGATCGGGGGGGGGCAGATACGCAGTATTTT	CASRDRGGADTQYF
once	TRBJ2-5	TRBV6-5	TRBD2	TGTGCCAGCAGCCCCATGCGGGGGGGGTTGGAGACCCAGTACTTC	CASSPMRGGLETQYF
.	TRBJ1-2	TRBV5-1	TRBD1	TGCGCCAGCAGCTTAGATCAGGGGGCCGGCTATGGCTACACCTTC	CASSLDQGAGYGYTF
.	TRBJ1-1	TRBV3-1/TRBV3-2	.	TGTGCCAGCAGCCAAGATGGGCAGCTGATGAACACTGAAGCTTTCTTT	CASSQDGQLMNTEAFF
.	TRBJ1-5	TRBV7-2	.	TGTGCCAGCAGCCCAGACTCGGCGGTTAGGCAGCCCCAGCATTTT	CASSPDSAVRQPQHF
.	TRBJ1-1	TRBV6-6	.	TGTGCCAGCAGACTCGAAGGGGCTGAAGCTTTCTTT	CASRLEGAEAFF
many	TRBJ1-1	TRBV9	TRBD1	TGTGCCAGCAGCGCCCGGTTCGGACAGGGCCTTAACACTGAAGCTTTCTTT	CASSARFGQGLNTEAFF